Only one count was recorded for the clone carrying this T cell receptor beta chain. Trimming removed 3 bases from V and 11 bases from J; junction bases left unmatched: 9. The CDR3 extends over 15 amino acids. This record belongs to a study of T cells after somatic rescue of genetic block. Using immunoSEQ multiplex PCR, the repertoire was profiled, and TCRdb retains in-frame clones only, with some absent. Here the sample spans under 150,000 clones, 85% to 95% being singletons. Sequenced material: peripheral blood mononuclear cells (PBMCs). The TCR comes from a woman aged 18-35 years. The chain employs TRBV23-1 and TRBJ1-4; 10 bases are shared with TRBD1. TRBV23-1 is noted as an ORF with a role that remains uncertain. CDR3 DNA: TGCGCCAGCAGTCACCGACAGGGGGCTATGCGGAAACTGTTTTTT. Its translation: CASSHRQGAMRKLFF.